This T cell receptor beta chain was profiled in a study of CD8 T cells in Susac syndrome. Across the study: Treatment status at blood draw for the Susac syndrome patients was therapy-naive, corticosteroids, or intravenous immunoglobulin alone.

This clonotype showed up just once. Germline V gene data show CDR1 as MGHDK and CDR2 as SYGVNS. Between the trimmed V and J ends, which lost 6 bases and 2 bases, there was a span of 13 bases. This CDR3 is built from 14 residues. Roughly 0.45 to 1 ug RNA was reverse transcribed with random hexamers. TCRdb re-derived calls from the immunoSEQ multiplex PCR reads in MiXCR, one entry per CDR3 protein. This table holds about 240,000 distinct CDR3 sequences, approximately 95% found once. This TCR derives from a human donor with Susac syndrome. Sequenced input: CD4+ T cells from PBMCs. The chain joins TRBV25-1 to TRBJ1-1; a weak D match, TRBD1 (5 bases). As DNA, the CDR3 is TGTGCCAGCAGCGAGGTGGGGCTCAACACTGAAGCTTTCTTT. It is translated as CASSEVGLNTEAFF.